The 8 T cell receptor beta chains in this list originate from one sample, sequenced in a study of blood T cell repertoires in COVID-19. Clones were read by immunoSEQ multiplex PCR, and TCRdb kept only the in-frame ones, dropping some. The sample shows approximately 60,000 clones, 60% to 80% of them seen only once. Sequenced sample: peripheral blood. The source is a man aged 55-75 years with acute or convalescent COVID-19.

The V and J genes are TRBV7-2 and TRBJ1-1, with D tentatively TRBD1 (6 bases). This CDR3 has 13 residues. The V end lost 4 bases, the J end lost 6 bases, and 12 bases lay between the germline ends. CDR1 and CDR2 (germline): SGHTA, FQGNSA. CDR3 protein: CASSWDTGAEAFF. The CDR3 coding sequence is TGTGCCAGCAGCTGGGACACCGGCGCTGAAGCTTTCTTT.

This sequence joins TRBV5-1 and TRBJ1-1; D uncertain. V was pared by 0 bases and J by 4 bases, with 10 bases between. There are 14 residues in the CDR3. Germline loops: CDR1 SGHRS, CDR2 YFSETQ. CDR3 sequence (DNA): TGCGCCAGCAGCTTGGCCGTCGGGTCCACTGAAGCTTTCTTT. Its protein is CASSLAVGSTEAFF.

Only a few counts were recorded for this clone. The chain employs TRBV2 and TRBJ1-6; the D gene is possibly TRBD1 (6 bases). V lost 5 bases and J 8 bases, leaving 16 bases between the germline ends. This CDR3 is built from 15 residues. Germline loops: CDR1 SNHLY, CDR2 FYNNEI. The CDR3 sequence is CASSQGQGKDSPLHF. DNA of the CDR3: TGTGCCAGCAGTCAGGGACAAGGAAAGGATTCACCCCTCCACTTT.

The rearrangement joins TRBV30 to TRBJ1-5, with a weak D call TRBD1 (6 bases). The V end lost 5 bases, the J end lost 5 bases, and 13 bases lay between the germline ends. Per the germline V gene, CDR1 is GTSNPN and CDR2 is SVGIG (reference sequence). The CDR3 is 13 amino acids. This CDR3 reads CAWQQGRDQPQHF. The CDR3 DNA reads TGTGCCTGGCAACAGGGAAGGGATCAGCCCCAGCATTTT. The full variable domain, rest sourced from reference TRBV30 and TRBJ1-5, is SQTIHQWPATLVQPVGSPLSLECTVEGTSNPNLYWYRQAAGRGLQLLFYSVGIGQISSEVPQNLSASRPQDRQFILSSKKLLLSDSGFYLCAWQQGRDQPQHFGDGTRLSIL.

This sequence joins TRBV6-7 and TRBJ2-7; 7 nucleotides align to TRBD2. TRBV6-7 is an ORF; its function is uncertain. Losses at the gene ends were 5 bases for V and 9 bases for J; bases not matched to a gene: 10. The CDR3 consists of 13 residues. CDR3 DNA sequence: TGTGCCAGCAGTAGTAAGTTGGGCGGGGGGCAGTACTTC. This gives the protein CASSSKLGGGQYF.

The V gene is TRBV6-5, the J gene TRBJ1-6, with 7 bases matching TRBD1. The CDR3 has 14 residues. CDR1 MNHEY and CDR2 SVGAGI come from the germline V gene. Trimming cost V 7 bases and J 8 bases; bases outside gene matches: 8. CDR3 coding DNA: TGTGCCAGCACCCTGACAGGGACGGATTCACCCCTCCACTTT. Protein product: CASTLTGTDSPLHF.

This clone was seen ten or more times. The chain is built from TRBV30 and TRBJ2-1; possibly TRBD1 for D (5 bases). Trimming cost V 2 bases and J 0 bases, with 11 bases left between them. CDR1 GTSNPN and CDR2 SVGIG come from the germline V gene (reference sequence). CDR3 length equals 15 residues. CDR3 coding DNA: TGTGCCTGGAGTATAGGGGTTCGCTCCTACAATGAGCAGTTCTTC. It encodes CAWSIGVRSYNEQFF.

This clone has just a few counts. The chain is built from TRBV6-6 and TRBJ2-2; D remains ambiguous. This CDR3 contains 16 residues. The V end was cut by 2 bases, the J end by 0 bases, with 10 bases between. The germline CDR1 and CDR2 sequences are MNHNY and SVGAGI (reference sequence). The CDR3 sequence is CASSYAGGSNTGELFF. The CDR3, as DNA: TGTGCCAGCAGTTACGCCGGCGGTTCGAACACCGGGGAGCTGTTTTTT.